The T cell receptor beta chain described here comes from a study of blood T cell repertoires in COVID-19. Study-level information: Samples of COVID-19 (acute and convalescent) were obtained from the United States, Italy and Spain. Sources were T cells, B-cell-depleted T cells, or PBMCs; the material itself was cDNA or gDNA.

Seattle participants joined during active infection and were tracked over time. CDR1 and CDR2 from the germline V gene are MNHNY and SVGAGI (reference sequence). The V end lost 9 bases, the J end lost 5 bases, and 10 bases lay between the germline ends. CDR3 length equals 11 residues. As processed by the authors: Amplifying reference gene primers gave estimates of nucleated cell counts. TCRdb keeps only in-frame clones here, not all; method: immunoSEQ multiplex PCR. V and J calls and clone size are as listed in that table; D and trimming were resolved from the DNA. The sample contains more than 200,000 clones, more than 85% of which appear only once.

Source material: peripheral blood. The chain recombines TRBV6-6 with TRBJ1-2, with D perhaps TRBD1 (5 bases). The clonotype was recovered from a woman aged 55-69 years with COVID-19, enrolled during active disease. CDR3 coding DNA: TGTGCCAGTTCGACAGCTTATGGCTACACCTTC. This encodes CASSTAYGYTF.